This is a list of T cell receptor beta chains from one sample in a study of T cell responses to AZD1222 COVID-19 vaccine. The repertoire was sequenced with immunoSEQ multiplex PCR; TCRdb's copy has only in-frame clones and lacks some. Of approximately 130,000 clones in the sample, 80% to 90% were seen once. The sequences come from peripheral blood, collected 28 days after the second AZD1222 dose. These receptors all come from an adult who received the AZD1222 COVID-19 vaccine. The CDR3 runs from the conserved cysteine through the conserved F or W. A D gene is named only where the DNA matches it firmly. Not every row has a clone size; where given, it reads once, few, many or a size class.

d_gene: TRBD1
j_gene: TRBJ1-6
abundance: -
v_gene: TRBV5-4
CDR3aa: CASSRTGVNSPLHF
CDR3nt: TGTGCCAGCAGTCGGACAGGCGTTAATTCACCCCTCCACTTT

d_gene: -
j_gene: TRBJ2-2
abundance: -
v_gene: TRBV11-2
CDR3aa: CASTGPTNTGELFF
CDR3nt: TGTGCCAGCACCGGACCAACGAACACCGGGGAGCTGTTTTTT

d_gene: -
j_gene: TRBJ1-1
abundance: -
v_gene: TRBV18
CDR3aa: CASSPPGGERAEAFF
CDR3nt: TGTGCCAGCTCACCCCCCGGGGGGGAGAGGGCTGAAGCTTTCTTT

d_gene: -
j_gene: TRBJ2-1
abundance: -
v_gene: TRBV30
CDR3aa: CAWSLGVHNEQFF
CDR3nt: TGTGCCTGGAGTTTAGGGGTCCACAATGAGCAGTTCTTC

d_gene: TRBD2
j_gene: TRBJ2-5
abundance: few
v_gene: TRBV10-1
CDR3aa: CASSEGGSGEQETQYF
CDR3nt: TGCGCCAGCAGTGAGGGGGGTAGCGGGGAACAAGAGACCCAGTACTTC

d_gene: -
j_gene: TRBJ1-5
abundance: -
v_gene: TRBV7-2
CDR3aa: CASSSVNSNQPQHF
CDR3nt: TGTGCCAGCAGCTCGGTAAATAGCAATCAGCCCCAGCATTTT

d_gene: -
j_gene: TRBJ1-6
abundance: -
v_gene: TRBV2
CDR3aa: CASSGDYNSPLHF
CDR3nt: TGTGCCAGCAGTGGTGACTATAATTCACCCCTCCACTTT

d_gene: -
j_gene: TRBJ1-2
abundance: -
v_gene: TRBV4-3
CDR3aa: CASSQDPRYGYTF
CDR3nt: TGCGCCAGCAGCCAAGATCCCAGGTATGGCTACACCTTC

d_gene: TRBD1
j_gene: TRBJ1-2
abundance: -
v_gene: TRBV30
CDR3aa: CAWSVLQGALGYTF
CDR3nt: TGTGCCTGGAGTGTACTCCAGGGGGCTCTTGGCTACACCTTC

d_gene: -
j_gene: TRBJ2-3
abundance: -
v_gene: TRBV7-6
CDR3aa: CASSPRTPRSTDTQYF
CDR3nt: TGTGCCAGCAGCCCGCGGACCCCGCGCAGCACAGATACGCAGTATTTT

d_gene: TRBD2
j_gene: TRBJ2-1
abundance: -
v_gene: TRBV11-3
CDR3aa: CASSLRLAAYNEQFF
CDR3nt: TGTGCCAGCAGCTTAAGACTAGCAGCCTACAATGAGCAGTTCTTC

d_gene: TRBD1
j_gene: TRBJ1-5
abundance: few
v_gene: TRBV7-9
CDR3aa: CASSFGQGSQPQHF
CDR3nt: TGTGCCAGCAGCTTTGGACAGGGCAGTCAGCCCCAGCATTTT

d_gene: -
j_gene: TRBJ1-3
abundance: -
v_gene: TRBV29-1
CDR3aa: CSVEDAAAGNTIYF
CDR3nt: TGCAGCGTTGAAGACGCGGCGGCTGGAAACACCATATATTTT

d_gene: -
j_gene: TRBJ2-5
abundance: -
v_gene: TRBV5-4
CDR3aa: CASSSGTQEWGTQYF
CDR3nt: TGTGCCAGCAGCTCAGGGACTCAGGAGTGGGGGACCCAGTACTTC

d_gene: -
j_gene: TRBJ1-2
abundance: -
v_gene: TRBV7-2
CDR3aa: CASREIRYGYTF
CDR3nt: TGTGCCAGCAGGGAGATTCGGTATGGCTACACCTTC

d_gene: -
j_gene: TRBJ2-6
abundance: -
v_gene: TRBV5-1
CDR3aa: CASSLRVGANVLTF
CDR3nt: TGCGCCAGCAGCTTGAGGGTTGGGGCCAACGTCCTGACTTTC

d_gene: -
j_gene: TRBJ1-1
abundance: -
v_gene: TRBV5-8
CDR3aa: CASSLGADTEAFF
CDR3nt: TGTGCCAGCAGCTTGGGGGCAGACACTGAAGCTTTCTTT

d_gene: -
j_gene: TRBJ1-3
abundance: once
v_gene: TRBV6-5
CDR3aa: CASKLQWNTIYF
CDR3nt: TGTGCCAGCAAATTACAGTGGAACACCATATATTTT

d_gene: -
j_gene: TRBJ2-3
abundance: -
v_gene: TRBV5-1
CDR3aa: CASKMGGYDDTQYF
CDR3nt: TGCGCCAGCAAAATGGGAGGTTACGACGATACGCAGTATTTT

d_gene: -
j_gene: TRBJ2-7
abundance: -
v_gene: TRBV6-1
CDR3aa: CASSEGGHTLYEQYF
CDR3nt: TGTGCCAGCAGTGAAGGGGGACACACCCTCTACGAGCAGTACTTC

d_gene: -
j_gene: TRBJ1-4
abundance: -
v_gene: TRBV5-1
CDR3aa: CASNLQGSEGEKLFF
CDR3nt: TGCGCCAGCAACCTGCAGGGCAGCGAGGGTGAAAAACTGTTTTTT

d_gene: TRBD2
j_gene: TRBJ2-7
abundance: -
v_gene: TRBV3-1/TRBV3-2
CDR3aa: CASSSTSGSYEQYF
CDR3nt: TGTGCCAGCAGCTCCACCAGCGGGAGTTACGAGCAGTACTTC

d_gene: -
j_gene: TRBJ1-1
abundance: -
v_gene: TRBV3-1/TRBV3-2
CDR3aa: CASSQPGDGTEAFF
CDR3nt: TGTGCCAGCAGCCAGCCCGGAGATGGGACTGAAGCTTTCTTT

d_gene: -
j_gene: TRBJ1-2
abundance: once
v_gene: TRBV6-5
CDR3aa: CASRTTGSNYGYTF
CDR3nt: TGTGCCAGCAGGACTACAGGATCTAACTATGGCTACACCTTC

d_gene: TRBD1
j_gene: TRBJ2-7
abundance: -
v_gene: TRBV15
CDR3aa: CATSFGTGAYEQYF
CDR3nt: TGTGCCACCAGCTTCGGGACAGGGGCCTACGAGCAGTACTTC

d_gene: -
j_gene: TRBJ2-1
abundance: once
v_gene: TRBV2
CDR3aa: CASHSEDYFYNEQFF
CDR3nt: TGTGCCAGCCACTCGGAGGACTATTTCTACAATGAGCAGTTCTTC

d_gene: TRBD2
j_gene: TRBJ2-1
abundance: -
v_gene: TRBV4-2
CDR3aa: CASSQVGRVEPNYNEQFF
CDR3nt: TGTGCCAGCAGCCAAGTCGGGAGGGTGGAGCCCAACTACAATGAGCAGTTCTTC

d_gene: TRBD2
j_gene: TRBJ2-1
abundance: -
v_gene: TRBV9
CDR3aa: CASSVGLAGEGEQFF
CDR3nt: TGTGCCAGCAGCGTAGGACTAGCGGGAGAGGGTGAGCAGTTCTTC

d_gene: TRBD1
j_gene: TRBJ2-5
abundance: -
v_gene: TRBV5-1
CDR3aa: CASSRATTDRGQTQYF
CDR3nt: TGCGCCAGCAGCAGGGCTACCACTGACAGGGGACAGACCCAGTACTTC

d_gene: -
j_gene: TRBJ2-7
abundance: -
v_gene: TRBV12-3/TRBV12-4
CDR3aa: CASSPGTPYEQYF
CDR3nt: TGTGCCAGCAGTCCCGGGACTCCCTACGAGCAGTACTTC

d_gene: TRBD1
j_gene: TRBJ1-2
abundance: -
v_gene: TRBV5-6
CDR3aa: CASRDRVNYGYTF
CDR3nt: TGTGCCTCCCGGGACAGGGTGAACTATGGCTACACCTTC

d_gene: TRBD1
j_gene: TRBJ1-1
abundance: -
v_gene: TRBV6-1
CDR3aa: CASQGGTEAFF
CDR3nt: TGTGCCAGCCAGGGGGGGACTGAAGCTTTCTTT

d_gene: TRBD1
j_gene: TRBJ1-2
abundance: medium-sized
v_gene: TRBV15
CDR3aa: CATSSLEQGANYGYTF
CDR3nt: TGTGCCACCAGCAGTCTAGAACAGGGGGCTAACTATGGCTACACCTTC

d_gene: -
j_gene: TRBJ2-5
abundance: -
v_gene: TRBV6-5
CDR3aa: CASSYGGETQYF
CDR3nt: TGTGCCAGCAGTTACGGGGGAGAGACCCAGTACTTC

d_gene: -
j_gene: TRBJ2-7
abundance: few
v_gene: TRBV4-2
CDR3aa: CASSRDGSYEQYF
CDR3nt: TGTGCCAGCAGTAGGGACGGTTCCTACGAGCAGTACTTC

d_gene: -
j_gene: TRBJ1-4
abundance: -
v_gene: TRBV5-1
CDR3aa: CASSPAGATNEKLFF
CDR3nt: TGCGCCAGCAGCCCGGCGGGGGCAACTAATGAAAAACTGTTTTTT

d_gene: -
j_gene: TRBJ1-1
abundance: -
v_gene: TRBV7-2
CDR3aa: CASSLDRNTEAFF
CDR3nt: TGTGCCAGCAGCCTTGACAGAAACACTGAAGCTTTCTTT

d_gene: -
j_gene: TRBJ1-1
abundance: -
v_gene: TRBV27
CDR3aa: CASSLFGGNTEAFF
CDR3nt: TGTGCCAGCAGTTTATTCGGGGGGAACACTGAAGCTTTCTTT

d_gene: -
j_gene: TRBJ1-5
abundance: -
v_gene: TRBV18
CDR3aa: CASSRGTNSNQPQHF
CDR3nt: TGTGCCAGCTCCCGCGGGACTAATAGCAATCAGCCCCAGCATTTT

d_gene: -
j_gene: TRBJ2-2
abundance: -
v_gene: TRBV19
CDR3aa: CASSILVGRGSTGELFF
CDR3nt: TGTGCCAGTAGTATCTTAGTTGGCAGGGGATCCACCGGGGAGCTGTTTTTT

d_gene: -
j_gene: TRBJ2-7
abundance: once
v_gene: TRBV6-5
CDR3aa: CASSHLASSYEQYF
CDR3nt: TGTGCCAGCAGCCATCTAGCGTCCTCCTACGAGCAGTACTTC

d_gene: -
j_gene: TRBJ2-1
abundance: -
v_gene: TRBV24-1
CDR3aa: CATSSRESSYNEQFF
CDR3nt: TGTGCCACCAGTTCTCGGGAGAGCTCCTACAATGAGCAGTTCTTC

d_gene: TRBD1
j_gene: TRBJ1-1
abundance: -
v_gene: TRBV6-5
CDR3aa: CASDRGDNTEAFF
CDR3nt: TGTGCCAGCGACAGGGGCGATAACACTGAAGCTTTCTTT

d_gene: -
j_gene: TRBJ1-1
abundance: -
v_gene: TRBV6-4
CDR3aa: CASRSGATPTTEAFF
CDR3nt: TGTGCCAGCAGATCGGGGGCGACCCCAACTACTGAAGCTTTCTTT

d_gene: -
j_gene: TRBJ2-7
abundance: -
v_gene: TRBV19
CDR3aa: CASSTFWVGTETYEQYF
CDR3nt: TGTGCCAGTAGTACATTTTGGGTCGGGACGGAGACCTACGAGCAGTACTTC

d_gene: -
j_gene: TRBJ2-3
abundance: -
v_gene: TRBV15
CDR3aa: CATSLLLGSGARTQYF
CDR3nt: TGTGCCACCAGCCTCCTCTTAGGTTCTGGAGCTCGTACGCAGTATTTT